This TCR beta chain comes out of a study of shared clonotypes between healthy human individuals. Study summary: In total, the donors were a couple of women and a few men aged 18 to 49.

The CDR3 spans 15 residues. J gave up 5 bases and V 5 bases, and 7 bases lay outside the gene matches. Looked up from germline, CDR1 is SNHLY and CDR2 is FYNNEI. Genomic DNA of each subset was evenly split across several immunoSEQ plates. Per the original data handling: Sequence data from immunoSEQ were junction-only and lacked quality scores; consequently, filtering differed. Profiling relied on immunoSEQ multiplex PCR, and the TCRdb table lists in-frame clones only, not all of them. V and J calls and clone size follow that table, whereas D and trimming were derived from the DNA. The table shows about 460,000 clones, with roughly four fifths occurring only once. All donors qualified as healthy HIV-negative adults and had experienced no recent acute infections or vaccinations.

Source material: PBMCs. The clonotype comes from a woman between 40 and 50 years old in good health. Some clones in this sample may be carry-over from other donors' samples. This chain links TRBV2 with TRBJ2-3, with TRBD2 identical over 10 bases. The CDR3 reads CASSILAGEGDTQYF. The CDR3 nucleotides are TGTGCCAGCAGTATCCTAGCGGGAGAAGGAGATACGCAGTATTTT.